Listed below are T cell receptor beta chains from one sample, sequenced in a study of human T cells and chemical hapten exposure. Each CDR3 protein is one row after TCRdb ran MiXCR on the RACE reads. The data contain fewer than 300,000 distinct CDR3 sequences, over 8% of them singletons. Sequences were derived from whole blood, sampled in connection with sensitization to the hapten diphenylcyclopropenone (DPC). Every receptor here comes from a woman in her forties with alopecia areata. Some clones in this sample may be carry-over from other donors' samples. Both conserved end residues are part of each CDR3. Clone size, where shown, is once, few, many, or a class for clones that have expanded.

clone_size j_call v_call cdr3_aa
- TRBJ2-3 TRBV7-2 CASSFLEADTQYF
- TRBJ1-2 TRBV12-3/TRBV12-4 CASSFGKAGHGYTF
many TRBJ2-6 TRBV6-2/TRBV6-3 CASSSLAWGANVLTF
- TRBJ1-2 TRBV6-5 CASSYAPGQQGYTF
many TRBJ1-1 TRBV28 CASSLTRQGTEAFF
- TRBJ2-2 TRBV7-9 CASSSGAGELFF
- TRBJ2-7 TRBV12-3/TRBV12-4 CASSLAPPGAGGTYEQYF
few TRBJ1-2 TRBV20-1 CSAPGQVLDGYTF
- TRBJ2-7 TRBV12-3/TRBV12-4 CASSLGAGEQYF
- TRBJ1-1 TRBV6-5 CASSNQGGSEAFF
few TRBJ1-3 TRBV12-3/TRBV12-4 CASSWTDSGNTIYF
few TRBJ2-5 TRBV6-5 CASSYSIHPQETQYF
few TRBJ1-1 TRBV12-3/TRBV12-4 CASSLKEGRDEAFF
few TRBJ2-1 TRBV7-9 CASSLAVLVDEQFF
- TRBJ2-7 TRBV27 CVSSDLSEAYEQYF
few TRBJ1-4 TRBV5-1 CASSVGTLQPIYEKLFF
few TRBJ2-1 TRBV3-1 CASSPTADSYNEQFF
- TRBJ1-4 TRBV10-3 CAISETSTNEKLFF
- TRBJ1-1 TRBV4-2 CASSQDGAGNTEAFF
few TRBJ1-6 TRBV5-1 CASSAGPAYSPLHF
once TRBJ2-7 TRBV27 CASSFAGRGFAEQYF
- TRBJ1-2 TRBV28 CASGPEDF
few TRBJ1-4 TRBV5-5 CASSSAGREKLFF
few TRBJ2-1 TRBV10-3 CAIRLADEQFF
- TRBJ2-7 TRBV3-1 CASSYGTGNYEQYF
few TRBJ1-6 TRBV20-1 CSAKGESYNSPLHF
many TRBJ1-5 TRBV2 CASSLDGRNQPQHF
- TRBJ2-5 TRBV5-1 CASSLGTRQAQETQYF
many TRBJ1-5 TRBV10-3 CAISAGAGNQPQHF
few TRBJ1-1 TRBV3-1 CASSHSPGGIEAFF
- TRBJ1-1 TRBV18 CASSPQGMDTEAFF
few TRBJ2-3 TRBV9 CASSVEDIAGAGTDTQYF
few TRBJ1-3 TRBV12-3/TRBV12-4 CASSGLGSSSGNTIYF
- TRBJ2-6 TRBV7-3 CASSLLAGHSGANVLTF
- TRBJ1-3 TRBV7-9 CASSPRGNSGNTIYF
few TRBJ2-5 TRBV5-1 CASSLVDREETQYF
many TRBJ1-4 TRBV20-1 CSATPPGRRNEKLFF
many TRBJ1-2 TRBV29-1 CSVTGTDYGYTF
few TRBJ2-3 TRBV28 CASSLGIGARTDTQYF
- TRBJ2-3 TRBV7-2 CASSLVGHRLNTQYF
few TRBJ2-7 TRBV6-2/TRBV6-3 CASSLRGGTTYEQYF
many TRBJ2-1 TRBV4-3 CASSLGTPNEQFF
- TRBJ2-1 TRBV15 CATSISVGTYNEQFF
few TRBJ2-7 TRBV6-1 CASSEARVPYF
many TRBJ2-1 TRBV5-1 CASSPTSGTYNEQFF
- TRBJ1-5 TRBV28 CAEGGTASSQPQHF
few TRBJ2-2 TRBV7-9 CASSHPQGTANTGELFF
few TRBJ2-4 TRBV6-1 CASSEVTGGVIQYF
few TRBJ1-2 TRBV12-3/TRBV12-4 CASSLGLGGTAGYTF
- TRBJ2-1 TRBV29-1 CSVESGGRNEQFF
- TRBJ2-7 TRBV28 CASRGLPDYEQYF
many TRBJ2-3 TRBV6-1 CASSEDIAGGRSDTQYF
- TRBJ1-2 TRBV5-1 CASSLDTTGGRYGYTF
few TRBJ2-7 TRBV20-1 CSAIGTSGNYEQYF
- TRBJ2-1 TRBV6-5 CASSQLTTYNSEQFF